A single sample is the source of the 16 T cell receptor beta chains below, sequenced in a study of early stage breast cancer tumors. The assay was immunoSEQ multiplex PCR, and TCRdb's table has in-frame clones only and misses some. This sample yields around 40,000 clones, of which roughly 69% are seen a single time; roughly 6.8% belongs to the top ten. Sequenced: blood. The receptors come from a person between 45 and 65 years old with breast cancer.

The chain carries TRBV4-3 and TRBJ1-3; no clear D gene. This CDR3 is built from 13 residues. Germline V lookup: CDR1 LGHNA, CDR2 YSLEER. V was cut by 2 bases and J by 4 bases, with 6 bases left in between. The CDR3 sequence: CASSQQTGNTIYF. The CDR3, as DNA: TGCGCCAGCAGCCAACAGACAGGAAACACCATATATTTT.

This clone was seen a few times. For the CDR3, the DNA is TGTGCCAGCAGCTTGGGGGGGAGGACGAGCAATCAGCCCCAGCATTTT. This gives the protein CASSLGGRTSNQPQHF. This sequence joins TRBV5-8 and TRBJ1-5; perhaps TRBD1 as D (5 bases). With 0 bases removed from V and 1 base from J, the gap between germline ends came to 11 bases. The CDR3 is 16 residues long. Germline V CDR1 and CDR2: SGHTS, YDEGEE.

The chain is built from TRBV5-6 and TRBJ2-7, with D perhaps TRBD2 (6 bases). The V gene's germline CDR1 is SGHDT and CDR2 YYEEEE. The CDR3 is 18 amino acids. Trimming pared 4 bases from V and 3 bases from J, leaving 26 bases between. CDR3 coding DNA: TGTGCCAGCAGCACAGACGGGTTTTTCCGGGACTCCTACTACGAGCAGTACTTC. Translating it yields CASSTDGFFRDSYYEQYF. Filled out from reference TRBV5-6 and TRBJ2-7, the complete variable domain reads DAGVTQSPTHLIKTRGQQVTLRCSPKSGHDTVSWYQQALGQGPQFIFQYYEEEERQRGNFPDRFSGHQFPNYSSELNVNALLLGDSALYLCASSTDGFFRDSYYEQYFGPGTRLTVT.

CDR3 nucleotides: TGTGCCAGCGGGACAGGGAACACCATATATTTT. Its translation is CASGTGNTIYF. The V gene is TRBV11-3, the J gene TRBJ1-3; TRBD1 matches 9 bases. With V trimmed by 8 bases and J by 7 bases, 0 bases remained unmatched. CDR1 and CDR2 from the germline V gene are SGHNT and YENEEA. This CDR3 region has 11 residues.

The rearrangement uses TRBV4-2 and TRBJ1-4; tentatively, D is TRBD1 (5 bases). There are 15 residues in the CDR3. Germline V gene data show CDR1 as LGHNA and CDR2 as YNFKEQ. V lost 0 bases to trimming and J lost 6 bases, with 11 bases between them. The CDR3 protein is CASSQDSGRHEKLFF. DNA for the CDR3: TGTGCCAGCAGCCAAGACTCAGGGAGGCATGAAAAACTGTTTTTT.

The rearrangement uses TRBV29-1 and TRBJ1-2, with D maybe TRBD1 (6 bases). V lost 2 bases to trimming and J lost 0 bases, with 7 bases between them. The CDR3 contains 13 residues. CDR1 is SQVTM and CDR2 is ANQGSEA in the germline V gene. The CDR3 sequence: CSVEKGANYGYTF. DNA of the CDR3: TGCAGCGTTGAAAAGGGGGCTAACTATGGCTACACCTTC.

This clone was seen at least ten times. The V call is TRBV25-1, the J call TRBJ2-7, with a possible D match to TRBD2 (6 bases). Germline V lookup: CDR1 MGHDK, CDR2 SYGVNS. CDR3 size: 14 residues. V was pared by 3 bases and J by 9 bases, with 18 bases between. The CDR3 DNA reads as TGTGCCAGCAGTGATCAGGGAGGTGAGTCTGGGCAGTACTTC. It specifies CASSDQGGESGQYF.

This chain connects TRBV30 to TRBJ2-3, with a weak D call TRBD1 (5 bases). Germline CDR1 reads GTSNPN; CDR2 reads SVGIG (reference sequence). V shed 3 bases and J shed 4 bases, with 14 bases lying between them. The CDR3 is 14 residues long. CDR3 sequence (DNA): TGTGCCTGGAGGGTAGGGGTAGGCGCAGATACGCAGTATTTT. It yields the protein CAWRVGVGADTQYF.

CDR3 coding DNA: TGCGCCAGCAGTTCTCTTGAGATCGGGGAGCTGTTTTTT. Translating it yields CASSSLEIGELFF. The genes are TRBV4-1 and TRBJ2-2, with D hard to call. The CDR3 runs to 13 residues. V was pared by 6 bases and J by 7 bases, with 12 bases between. CDR1 and CDR2 from the germline V gene are MGHRA and YSYEKL.

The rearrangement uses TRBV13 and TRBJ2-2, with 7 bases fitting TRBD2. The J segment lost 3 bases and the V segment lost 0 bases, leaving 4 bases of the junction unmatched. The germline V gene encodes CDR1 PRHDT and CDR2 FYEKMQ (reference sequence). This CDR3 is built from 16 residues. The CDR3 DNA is TGTGCCAGCAGCTTAGGGGGGGACTACTACACCGGGGAGCTGTTTTTT. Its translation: CASSLGGDYYTGELFF.

The CDR3, as DNA: TGTGCCTGGAGGGCAGGGAACACCGGGGAGCTGTTTTTT. Protein product: CAWRAGNTGELFF. J is TRBJ2-2 and V is TRBV30; D remains ambiguous. CDR1 GTSNPN and CDR2 SVGIG come from the germline V gene (reference sequence). V lost 3 bases and J 1 base, leaving 6 bases between the germline ends. The CDR3 has 13 amino acids.

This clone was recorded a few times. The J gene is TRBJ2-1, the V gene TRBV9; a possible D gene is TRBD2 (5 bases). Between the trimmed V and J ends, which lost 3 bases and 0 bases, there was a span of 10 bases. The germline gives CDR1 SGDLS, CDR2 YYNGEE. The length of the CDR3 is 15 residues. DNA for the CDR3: TGTGCCAGCAGCGAAGGACTCCACTCCTACAATGAGCAGTTCTTC. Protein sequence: CASSEGLHSYNEQFF.

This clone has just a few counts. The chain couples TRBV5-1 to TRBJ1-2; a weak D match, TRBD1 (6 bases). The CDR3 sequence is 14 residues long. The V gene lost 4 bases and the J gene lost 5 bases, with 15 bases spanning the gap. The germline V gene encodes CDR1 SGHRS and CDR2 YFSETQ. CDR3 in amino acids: CASSLDSPRYGYTF. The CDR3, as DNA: TGCGCCAGCAGCCTGGACAGCCCGAGATATGGCTACACCTTC.

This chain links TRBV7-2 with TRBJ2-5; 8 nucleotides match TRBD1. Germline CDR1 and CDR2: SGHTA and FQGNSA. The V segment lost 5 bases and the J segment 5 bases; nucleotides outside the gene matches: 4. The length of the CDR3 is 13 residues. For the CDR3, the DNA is TGTGCCAGCAGCCGGTACAGGGGGGAGACCCAGTACTTC. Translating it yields CASSRYRGETQYF.

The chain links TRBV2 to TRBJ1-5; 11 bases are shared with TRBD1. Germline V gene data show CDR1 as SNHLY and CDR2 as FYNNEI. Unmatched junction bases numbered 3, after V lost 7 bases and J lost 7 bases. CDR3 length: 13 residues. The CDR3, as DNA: TGTGCCAGCAACGGACAGGGGGCCCAGCCCCAGCATTTT. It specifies CASNGQGAQPQHF.

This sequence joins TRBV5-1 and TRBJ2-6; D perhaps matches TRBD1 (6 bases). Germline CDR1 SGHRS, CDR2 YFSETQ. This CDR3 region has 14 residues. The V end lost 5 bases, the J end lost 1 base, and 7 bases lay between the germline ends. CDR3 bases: TGCGCCAGCAGACAGGGATCTGGGGCCAACGTCCTGACTTTC. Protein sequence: CASRQGSGANVLTF.